In this sample, the clone carrying this T cell receptor beta chain turned up a few times. No antigen is known for it. This sample is part of a study of cytomegalovirus exposure and HLA in healthy donors. Regarding the study as a whole: Sequencing artifact likely explains a cluster of highly shared sequence variants. It emerged from a later analysis that several of the most significant clusters appeared to be linked to common viral pathogens.

Primers included in the PCR were 60 Vbeta and 13 Jbeta primers. This table comes from immunoSEQ multiplex PCR, and its TCRdb copy is limited to in-frame clones, with some not included. The sample records 100,000 to 150,000 clones, about 74% being singletons. The CDR3 length is 14 residues. Germline-derived CDR1 and CDR2 are SGDLS and YYNGEE. V lost 3 bases and J lost 0, with 9 bases in between. What was sequenced was PBMCs. V gene TRBV9 combines with J gene TRBJ1-1; D gene unclear. The clonotype originates from a woman aged 50 to 60 in good health and CMV-seropositive. The CDR3 protein is CASSDTQLNTEAFF. CDR3 sequence (DNA): TGTGCCAGCAGCGACACACAGTTGAACACTGAAGCTTTCTTT.